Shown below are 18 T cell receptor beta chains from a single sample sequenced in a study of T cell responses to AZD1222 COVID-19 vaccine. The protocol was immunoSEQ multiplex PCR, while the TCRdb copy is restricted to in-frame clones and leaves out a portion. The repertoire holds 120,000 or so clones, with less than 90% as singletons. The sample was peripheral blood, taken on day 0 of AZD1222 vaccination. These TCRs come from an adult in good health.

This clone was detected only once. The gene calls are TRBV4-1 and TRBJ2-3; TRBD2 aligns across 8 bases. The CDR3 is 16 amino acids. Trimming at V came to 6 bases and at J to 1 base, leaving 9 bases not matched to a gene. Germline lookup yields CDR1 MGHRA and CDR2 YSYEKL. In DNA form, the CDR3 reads TGCGCCAGCAGAAGCCTGACTAGCGCTGGCACAGATACGCAGTATTTT. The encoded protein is CASRSLTSAGTDTQYF.

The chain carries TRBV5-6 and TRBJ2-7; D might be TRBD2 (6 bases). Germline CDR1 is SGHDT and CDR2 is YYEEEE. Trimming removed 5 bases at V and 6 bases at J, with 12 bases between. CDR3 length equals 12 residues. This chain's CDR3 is CASSKLAGEQYF. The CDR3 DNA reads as TGTGCCAGCAGTAAACTAGCAGGCGAGCAGTACTTC. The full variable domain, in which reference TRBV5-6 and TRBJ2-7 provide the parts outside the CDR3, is DAGVTQSPTHLIKTRGQQVTLRCSPKSGHDTVSWYQQALGQGPQFIFQYYEEEERQRGNFPDRFSGHQFPNYSSELNVNALLLGDSALYLCASSKLAGEQYFGPGTRLTVT.

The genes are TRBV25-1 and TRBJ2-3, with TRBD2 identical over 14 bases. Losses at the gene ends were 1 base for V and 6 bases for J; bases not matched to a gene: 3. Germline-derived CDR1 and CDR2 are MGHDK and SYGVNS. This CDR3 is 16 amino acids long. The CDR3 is CASSELTSGGADTQYF. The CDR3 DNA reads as TGTGCCAGCAGTGAATTGACTAGCGGGGGGGCGGATACGCAGTATTTT.

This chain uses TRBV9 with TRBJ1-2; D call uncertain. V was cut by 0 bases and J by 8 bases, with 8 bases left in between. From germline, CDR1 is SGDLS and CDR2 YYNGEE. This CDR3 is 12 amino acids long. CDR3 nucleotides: TGTGCCAGCAGCGTAGCGGGGTACGGCTACACCTTC. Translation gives CASSVAGYGYTF.

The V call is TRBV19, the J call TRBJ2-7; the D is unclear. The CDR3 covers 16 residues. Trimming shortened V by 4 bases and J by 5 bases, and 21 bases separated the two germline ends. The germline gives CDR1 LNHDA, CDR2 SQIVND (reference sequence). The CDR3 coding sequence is TGTGCCAGTAGTACCCGTAGTAGTTTACCCTTTGACGAGCAGTACTTC. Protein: CASSTRSSLPFDEQYF.

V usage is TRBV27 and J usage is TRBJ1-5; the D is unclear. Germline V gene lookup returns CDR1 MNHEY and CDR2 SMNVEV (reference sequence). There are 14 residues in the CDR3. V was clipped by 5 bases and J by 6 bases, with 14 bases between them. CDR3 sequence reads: CASSGGRAVQPQHF. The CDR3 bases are TGTGCCAGCAGTGGCGGCAGAGCGGTTCAGCCCCAGCATTTT.

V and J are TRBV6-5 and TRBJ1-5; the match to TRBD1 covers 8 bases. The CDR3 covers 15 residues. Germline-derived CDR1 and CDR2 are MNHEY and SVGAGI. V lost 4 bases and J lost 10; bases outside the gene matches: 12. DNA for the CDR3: TGTGCCAGCAGTTTTACCGGGACAGGTCATGGCCCCCAGCATTTT. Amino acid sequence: CASSFTGTGHGPQHF.

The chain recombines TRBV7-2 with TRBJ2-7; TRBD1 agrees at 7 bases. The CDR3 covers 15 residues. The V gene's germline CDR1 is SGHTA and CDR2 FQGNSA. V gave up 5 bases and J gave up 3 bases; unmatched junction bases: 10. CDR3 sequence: CASSPRDRFYYEQYF. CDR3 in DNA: TGTGCCAGCAGCCCTCGGGACAGATTTTACTACGAGCAGTACTTC.

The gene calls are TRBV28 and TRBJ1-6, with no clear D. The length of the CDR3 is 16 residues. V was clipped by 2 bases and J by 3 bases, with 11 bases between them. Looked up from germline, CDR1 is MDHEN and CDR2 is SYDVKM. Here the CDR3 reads CASSLRSTVYNSPLHF. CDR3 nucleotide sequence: TGTGCCAGCAGTTTAAGGTCGACGGTCTATAATTCACCCCTCCACTTT.

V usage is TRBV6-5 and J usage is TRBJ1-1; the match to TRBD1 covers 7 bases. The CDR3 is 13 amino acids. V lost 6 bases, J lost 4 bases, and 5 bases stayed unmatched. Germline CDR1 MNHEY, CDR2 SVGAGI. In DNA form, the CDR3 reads TGTGCCAGCAGCCAGGACAGGACCACTGAAGCTTTCTTT. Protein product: CASSQDRTTEAFF.

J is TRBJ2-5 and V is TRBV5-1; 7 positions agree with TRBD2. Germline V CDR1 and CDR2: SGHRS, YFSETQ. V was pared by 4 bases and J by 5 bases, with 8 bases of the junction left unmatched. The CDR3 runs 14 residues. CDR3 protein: CASSPGLGGETQYF. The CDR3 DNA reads TGCGCCAGCAGCCCAGGACTAGGAGGGGAGACCCAGTACTTC.

The CDR3 loop is CASSSRTNRNTEAFF. The CDR3, as DNA: TGTGCCAGCAGCTCCAGGACAAATAGGAACACTGAAGCTTTCTTT. V usage is TRBV7-2 and J usage is TRBJ1-1, with D tentatively TRBD1 (5 bases). Germline CDR1 and CDR2: SGHTA and FQGNSA. V lost 4 bases and J lost 1, with 13 bases in between. The CDR3 spans 15 residues.

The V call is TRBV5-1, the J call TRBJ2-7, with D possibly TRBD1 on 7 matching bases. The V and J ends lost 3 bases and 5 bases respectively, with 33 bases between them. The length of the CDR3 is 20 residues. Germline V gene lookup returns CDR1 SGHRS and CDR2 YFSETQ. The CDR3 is CASSWRQGKAGERIFHEQYF. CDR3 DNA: TGCGCCAGCAGCTGGAGACAGGGAAAAGCGGGTGAGCGAATATTCCACGAGCAGTACTTC.

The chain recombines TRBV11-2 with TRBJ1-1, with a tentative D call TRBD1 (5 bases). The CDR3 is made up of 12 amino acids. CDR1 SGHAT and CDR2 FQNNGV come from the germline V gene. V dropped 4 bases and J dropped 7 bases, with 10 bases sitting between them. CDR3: CASSSDSLEAFF. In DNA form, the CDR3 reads TGTGCCAGCAGCTCCGACAGCCTTGAAGCTTTCTTT.

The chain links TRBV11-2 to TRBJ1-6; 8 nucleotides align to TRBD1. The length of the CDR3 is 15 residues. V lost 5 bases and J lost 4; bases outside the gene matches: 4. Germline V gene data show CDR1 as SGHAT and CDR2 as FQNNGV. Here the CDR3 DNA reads TGTGCCAGCAGCCCCAGGACAGGGTATAATTCACCCCTCCACTTT. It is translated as CASSPRTGYNSPLHF.

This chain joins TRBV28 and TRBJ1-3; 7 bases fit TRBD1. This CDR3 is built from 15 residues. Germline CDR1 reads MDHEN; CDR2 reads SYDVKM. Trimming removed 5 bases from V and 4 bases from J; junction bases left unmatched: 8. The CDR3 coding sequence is TGTGCCAGCAGTGTCGGGACAGCGGGGGGAAACACCATATATTTT. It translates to CASSVGTAGGNTIYF.

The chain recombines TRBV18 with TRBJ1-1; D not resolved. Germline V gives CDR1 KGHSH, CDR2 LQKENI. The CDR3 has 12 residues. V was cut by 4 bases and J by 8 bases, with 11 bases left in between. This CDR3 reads CASSHYRDEAFF. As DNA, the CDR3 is TGTGCCAGCTCACACTACAGAGACGAAGCTTTCTTT.

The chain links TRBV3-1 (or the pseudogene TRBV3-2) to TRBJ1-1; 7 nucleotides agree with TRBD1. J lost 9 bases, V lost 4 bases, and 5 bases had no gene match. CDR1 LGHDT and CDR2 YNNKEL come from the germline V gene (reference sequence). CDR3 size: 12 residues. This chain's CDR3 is CASSRGQLQAFF. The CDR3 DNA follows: TGTGCCAGCAGCCGGGGACAGCTTCAAGCTTTCTTT.